A selection of T cell receptor beta chains follows, all from one sample in a study of shared clonotypes between healthy human individuals. The assay was immunoSEQ multiplex PCR, and TCRdb's table has in-frame clones only and misses some. In the table there are over a million clones, about 75% of which are singletons. The sequenced sample consisted of memory CD4+ T cells sorted from blood. All receptors come from a man between 18 and 35 years old in good health. Both conserved end residues are part of each CDR3. A D gene is named only where the DNA matches it firmly. Clone size is given for some rows only: seen once, a few or many times, or a class if the clone is expanded.

j_call: TRBJ2-7
clone_size: many
v_call: TRBV2
d_call: TRBD2
cdr3_nt: TGTGCCAGCAGTTGGCTAGCGGGAGTCTACGAGCAGTACTTC
cdr3_aa: CASSWLAGVYEQYF

j_call: TRBJ2-3
clone_size: NA
v_call: TRBV5-1
d_call: NA
cdr3_nt: TGCGCCAGCAGCTTGGGTTACAACACAGATACGCAGTATTTT
cdr3_aa: CASSLGYNTDTQYF

j_call: TRBJ2-3
clone_size: NA
v_call: TRBV5-1
d_call: TRBD2
cdr3_nt: TGCGCCAGCAGCCTCGGTGGAAGCGGGGGAAGCACAGATACGCAGTATTTT
cdr3_aa: CASSLGGSGGSTDTQYF

j_call: TRBJ2-5
clone_size: many
v_call: TRBV29-1
d_call: TRBD1
cdr3_nt: TGCAGCGTTGAACCCGGGACAGGGGGGAAAGAGACCCAGTACTTC
cdr3_aa: CSVEPGTGGKETQYF

j_call: TRBJ1-4
clone_size: once
v_call: TRBV4-3
d_call: NA
cdr3_nt: TGCGCCAGCAGCCAAGGGGAGGTAACAACTAATGAAAAACTGTTTTTT
cdr3_aa: CASSQGEVTTNEKLFF

j_call: TRBJ2-5
clone_size: NA
v_call: TRBV7-7
d_call: NA
cdr3_nt: TGTGCTAGCAGCTCCGGGGGAGCTGGTTGGGAAGAGACCCAGTACTTC
cdr3_aa: CASSSGGAGWEETQYF

j_call: TRBJ1-5
clone_size: NA
v_call: TRBV11-2
d_call: NA
cdr3_nt: TGTGCCAGCAGCTTAGGTGTGGACCATAGCAATCAGCCCCAGCATTTT
cdr3_aa: CASSLGVDHSNQPQHF

j_call: TRBJ2-7
clone_size: NA
v_call: TRBV6-5
d_call: NA
cdr3_nt: TGTGCCAGCAGTTCCCTGAGCTCCTACGAGCAGTACTTC
cdr3_aa: CASSSLSSYEQYF

j_call: TRBJ1-2
clone_size: NA
v_call: TRBV5-4
d_call: NA
cdr3_nt: TGTGCCAGCAGCCTAGACAGAACGGGCTACACCTTC
cdr3_aa: CASSLDRTGYTF

j_call: TRBJ2-1
clone_size: NA
v_call: TRBV5-4
d_call: TRBD2
cdr3_nt: TGTGCCAGCAGCCTCGGACTAGCGGGGGGGCTCTCCTACAATGAGCAGTTCTTC
cdr3_aa: CASSLGLAGGLSYNEQFF

j_call: TRBJ2-7
clone_size: NA
v_call: TRBV7-2
d_call: TRBD1
cdr3_nt: TGTGCCAGCAGTAAAGGACAGGGGGCTTCCATTGGGCAGTACTTC
cdr3_aa: CASSKGQGASIGQYF

j_call: TRBJ2-1
clone_size: NA
v_call: TRBV20-1
d_call: NA
cdr3_nt: TGCAGTGTTACCAATGAGCAGTTCTTC
cdr3_aa: CSVTNEQFF

j_call: TRBJ2-3
clone_size: few
v_call: TRBV6-1
d_call: NA
cdr3_nt: TGTGCCAGCAGTGAATCTTCGGGGTTTGGTACGCAGTATTTT
cdr3_aa: CASSESSGFGTQYF

j_call: TRBJ2-5
clone_size: NA
v_call: TRBV11-3
d_call: NA
cdr3_nt: TGTGCCAGCAGCTTAGGAGGTGCGGGGTTCCAAGAGACCCAGTACTTC
cdr3_aa: CASSLGGAGFQETQYF

j_call: TRBJ1-5
clone_size: NA
v_call: TRBV19
d_call: NA
cdr3_nt: TGTGCCAGTAGTCCACAACAGGCCCTCTCCAATCAGCCCCAGCATTTT
cdr3_aa: CASSPQQALSNQPQHF

j_call: TRBJ2-3
clone_size: NA
v_call: TRBV5-1
d_call: TRBD1
cdr3_nt: TGCGCCAGCAGCCCCCAACCCGGGACAGGGGGCACAGATACGCAGTATTTT
cdr3_aa: CASSPQPGTGGTDTQYF

j_call: TRBJ1-2
clone_size: once
v_call: TRBV2
d_call: NA
cdr3_nt: TGTGCCAGCAGTTCCAGGACTAACTATGGCTACACCTTC
cdr3_aa: CASSSRTNYGYTF

j_call: TRBJ1-1
clone_size: NA
v_call: TRBV11-1
d_call: TRBD1
cdr3_nt: TGTGCCAGCAGCTTATGGGGACAGATGAACACTGAAGCTTTCTTT
cdr3_aa: CASSLWGQMNTEAFF

j_call: TRBJ1-2
clone_size: NA
v_call: TRBV5-1
d_call: NA
cdr3_nt: TGCGCCAGCAGCTTGGGGCAGGTCAGTGGCTACACCTTC
cdr3_aa: CASSLGQVSGYTF

j_call: TRBJ1-1
clone_size: NA
v_call: TRBV29-1
d_call: NA
cdr3_nt: TGCAGCGTTGTTAACGGGAACACTGAAGCTTTCTTT
cdr3_aa: CSVVNGNTEAFF

j_call: TRBJ2-2
clone_size: NA
v_call: TRBV10-2
d_call: NA
cdr3_nt: TGCGCCAGCAGAATTTCAGGGGCCGGGGCCGGGGAGCTGTTTTTT
cdr3_aa: CASRISGAGAGELFF

j_call: TRBJ2-7
clone_size: NA
v_call: TRBV7-3
d_call: TRBD1
cdr3_nt: TGTGCCAGCAGCGCACGGACAGGGAGCTCCTACGAGCAGTACTTC
cdr3_aa: CASSARTGSSYEQYF

j_call: TRBJ2-1
clone_size: NA
v_call: TRBV5-1
d_call: NA
cdr3_nt: TGCGCCAGCAGCTCCTACGAGGTCACTAACAATGAGCAGTTCTTC
cdr3_aa: CASSSYEVTNNEQFF

j_call: TRBJ2-5
clone_size: NA
v_call: TRBV5-4
d_call: TRBD2
cdr3_nt: TGTGCCAGCAGCCCACCGGGACTAGCCCAAGAGACCCAGTACTTC
cdr3_aa: CASSPPGLAQETQYF

j_call: TRBJ2-7
clone_size: once
v_call: TRBV6-6
d_call: TRBD2
cdr3_nt: TGTGCCAGCAGACCCCGGACTAGCTCCTACGAGCAGTACTTC
cdr3_aa: CASRPRTSSYEQYF

j_call: TRBJ2-5
clone_size: NA
v_call: TRBV7-9
d_call: NA
cdr3_nt: TGTGCCAGCAGCTTCTGGCCTAACCAAGAGACCCAGTACTTC
cdr3_aa: CASSFWPNQETQYF

j_call: TRBJ2-1
clone_size: once
v_call: TRBV5-8
d_call: NA
cdr3_nt: TGTGCCAGCAGCTCCATTAGCGGTTCCTACAATGAGCAGTTCTTC
cdr3_aa: CASSSISGSYNEQFF

j_call: TRBJ2-7
clone_size: NA
v_call: TRBV4-2
d_call: TRBD1
cdr3_nt: TGTGCCAGCAGCCGTCACTCCGGGACAGTAACCTACGAGCAGTACTTC
cdr3_aa: CASSRHSGTVTYEQYF

j_call: TRBJ2-2
clone_size: NA
v_call: TRBV5-1
d_call: TRBD1
cdr3_nt: TGCGCCAGCAGCATATGGGACAGGGCAGGCGGGGAGCTGTTTTTT
cdr3_aa: CASSIWDRAGGELFF

j_call: TRBJ1-1
clone_size: NA
v_call: TRBV7-2
d_call: NA
cdr3_nt: TGTGCCAGCAGCTTATACCAGGGTGGCACTGAAGCTTTCTTT
cdr3_aa: CASSLYQGGTEAFF

j_call: TRBJ2-7
clone_size: NA
v_call: TRBV7-2
d_call: NA
cdr3_nt: TGTGCCAGCAGCCGAGACAGAACCTACGAGCAGTACTTC
cdr3_aa: CASSRDRTYEQYF

j_call: TRBJ2-7
clone_size: NA
v_call: TRBV6-1
d_call: NA
cdr3_nt: TGTGCCAGCAGTGAAGCTCGGGCAGATCATACCTACGAGCAGTACTTC
cdr3_aa: CASSEARADHTYEQYF

j_call: TRBJ2-3
clone_size: NA
v_call: TRBV11-3
d_call: NA
cdr3_nt: TGTGCCAGCAGCTTAAGGTTCGGGCTCACAGATACGCAGTATTTT
cdr3_aa: CASSLRFGLTDTQYF

j_call: TRBJ2-7
clone_size: once
v_call: TRBV18
d_call: TRBD1
cdr3_nt: TGTGCCAGCTCACCTACAGGGGGTTTCGCCTACGAGCAGTACTTC
cdr3_aa: CASSPTGGFAYEQYF

j_call: TRBJ2-3
clone_size: NA
v_call: TRBV7-3
d_call: NA
cdr3_nt: TGTGCCAGCAGCCCAGACGGGATCCACACAGATACGCAGTATTTT
cdr3_aa: CASSPDGIHTDTQYF

j_call: TRBJ2-7
clone_size: NA
v_call: TRBV6-5
d_call: TRBD1
cdr3_nt: TGTGCCAGCGGACAGGGCCCCTACGAGCAGTACTTC
cdr3_aa: CASGQGPYEQYF

j_call: TRBJ2-2
clone_size: NA
v_call: TRBV2
d_call: NA
cdr3_nt: TGTGCCAGCAGTGTAAGGGGCCAGGGGGAGCTGTTTTTT
cdr3_aa: CASSVRGQGELFF

j_call: TRBJ1-2
clone_size: NA
v_call: TRBV5-4
d_call: NA
cdr3_nt: TGCGCCAGCAGCTCAGAACAGGGAGGCGTTAATGGCTACACCTTC
cdr3_aa: CASSSEQGGVNGYTF

j_call: TRBJ2-1
clone_size: once
v_call: TRBV28
d_call: NA
cdr3_nt: TGTGCCAGCAGTACCCCTTTTCGGCAGTTCTTC
cdr3_aa: CASSTPFRQFF

j_call: TRBJ2-7
clone_size: NA
v_call: TRBV20-1
d_call: NA
cdr3_nt: TGCAGTGCTACCAAACTGAGGGAGCAGTACTTC
cdr3_aa: CSATKLREQYF

j_call: TRBJ1-2
clone_size: NA
v_call: TRBV28
d_call: TRBD1
cdr3_nt: TGTGCCAGTAATGACAGGGCTTCTGGCTACACCTTC
cdr3_aa: CASNDRASGYTF

j_call: TRBJ1-2
clone_size: NA
v_call: TRBV6-6
d_call: NA
cdr3_nt: TGTGCCAGCAGTTGGGGGACGGTAGGCTATGGCTACACCTTC
cdr3_aa: CASSWGTVGYGYTF

j_call: TRBJ2-3
clone_size: NA
v_call: TRBV12-5
d_call: TRBD2
cdr3_nt: TGTGCTAGTGGTGCCTCGACTAGCGGGATCCCGGGAACGCAGTATTTT
cdr3_aa: CASGASTSGIPGTQYF

j_call: TRBJ2-5
clone_size: NA
v_call: TRBV30
d_call: NA
cdr3_nt: TGTGCCTGGAGTGTATCCAATCCCCCAGAGACCCAGTACTTC
cdr3_aa: CAWSVSNPPETQYF

j_call: TRBJ2-1
clone_size: NA
v_call: TRBV19
d_call: NA
cdr3_nt: TGTGCCAGTACGTCTGGGAACTACAATGAGCAGTTCTTC
cdr3_aa: CASTSGNYNEQFF

j_call: TRBJ1-2
clone_size: few
v_call: TRBV18
d_call: TRBD1
cdr3_nt: TGTGCCAGCTCAGACAGGGGCGGCTACACCTTC
cdr3_aa: CASSDRGGYTF

j_call: TRBJ2-1
clone_size: NA
v_call: TRBV10-3
d_call: NA
cdr3_nt: TGTGCCATCAGTGAAGTAGGGGTGGCTGAGCAGTTCTTC
cdr3_aa: CAISEVGVAEQFF

j_call: TRBJ2-4
clone_size: NA
v_call: TRBV9
d_call: NA
cdr3_nt: TGTGCCAGCAGCGTATTCATGGACGGGGATCAAGCCAAAAACATTCAGTACTTC
cdr3_aa: CASSVFMDGDQAKNIQYF